The 2 T cell receptor beta chains in this list originate from one sample, sequenced in a study. A single record per CDR3 protein comes from TCRdb applying MiXCR to the 5' RACE reads. The data show roughly 45,000 distinct CDR3 sequences, approximately 28% seen once. Specimen: tumor-infiltrating memory CD4+ T cells sorted from the breast tumor. Documented subset: memory CD4+ T cells, CD4+CD45RO+CD25-. The receptors here all came from a female donor with breast cancer.

V gene TRBV12-3 or TRBV12-4 combines with J gene TRBJ2-3; D is uncertain. The CDR3 sequence is 14 residues long. Trimming stripped 3 bases from V and 2 bases from J, with 9 bases between. In nucleotides, the CDR3 is TGTGCCAGCAGTTTTCAGCCGGTCACAGATACGCAGTATTTT. Protein product: CASSFQPVTDTQYF.

The V call is TRBV15, the J call TRBJ2-1, with 7 bases aligning to TRBD2. V gave up 3 bases and J gave up 7 bases; unmatched junction bases: 9. The CDR3 totals 15 residues. From germline, CDR1 is LNHNV and CDR2 YYDKDF (reference sequence). CDR3 DNA: TGTGCCACCAGCAGTGCCGGGACTAATACTAATGAGCAGTTCTTC. Encoded protein: CATSSAGTNTNEQFF.